The subject of this entry is one TCR beta chain. No antigen is known for it. Clones were sequenced by immunoSEQ multiplex PCR, and TCRdb holds only the in-frame ones, with some missing. This table has 120,000 or so clones, roughly 82% appearing once. This sample was included in a study of cytomegalovirus exposure and HLA in healthy donors. Study outcomes and limitations: A list of approximately 160 TCR beta chains associated with cytomegalovirus was given. Accounts indicate the classifier identified cytomegalovirus status with strong specificity and sensitivity. Most TCR sequences were uncommon, yet certain public TCRs appeared in many donors.

These donors were members of the 120-subject validation cohort, a group separate from the roughly 700-subject first cohort. This receptor was obtained from a man aged 18 to 29 in good health and CMV-seronegative. Material for sequencing was PBMCs.

CDR3 nucleotides: TGTGCCAGCAAGGATAGCGGGAGGGCCGGGGAGCTGTTTTTT. Protein: CASKDSGRAGELFF. The chain uses TRBV7-9 and TRBJ2-2; TRBD2 aligns across 11 bases. Germline V gene lookup returns CDR1 SEHNR and CDR2 FQNEAQ (reference sequence). CDR3 length: 14 amino acids. V trimming: 7 bases; J trimming: 6 bases; junction bases outside the gene matches: 4.